This TCR beta chain was identified during a study of OX40 agonist ivuxolimab in advanced cancers. Across the whole study: Treatment received earlier with anti-PD-1, anti-PD-L1 or anti-CTLA-4 agents was allowed, and over 30% had some. Overall study findings and caveats: Not determined was the antigen specificity of the expanded peripheral T cells.

Profiling relied on immunoSEQ multiplex PCR, and the TCRdb table lists in-frame clones only, not all of them. The repertoire consists of 60,000 or so clones, with 89% occurring once and the leading ten covering more than 10%. The CDR3 is 15 residues long. Trimming took off 6 bases at V and 4 bases at J, with 16 bases between the two ends. Per germline, CDR1 MNHEY and CDR2 SMNVEV (reference sequence). Of note for this clone: Its antigen remains unidentified.

The sequence was obtained from an adult with an advanced solid tumor such as melanoma, head and neck, liver or kidney cancer. Sequencing was performed on CD4+ or CD8+ T cells sorted from blood, taken in a trial of the OX40 agonist ivuxolimab. The rearrangement links TRBV27 to TRBJ1-5, with D maybe TRBD1 (5 bases). The CDR3, as DNA: TGTGCCAGCAGCGACCTGGGACTCGGGAATCAGCCCCAGCATTTT. Encoded protein: CASSDLGLGNQPQHF.